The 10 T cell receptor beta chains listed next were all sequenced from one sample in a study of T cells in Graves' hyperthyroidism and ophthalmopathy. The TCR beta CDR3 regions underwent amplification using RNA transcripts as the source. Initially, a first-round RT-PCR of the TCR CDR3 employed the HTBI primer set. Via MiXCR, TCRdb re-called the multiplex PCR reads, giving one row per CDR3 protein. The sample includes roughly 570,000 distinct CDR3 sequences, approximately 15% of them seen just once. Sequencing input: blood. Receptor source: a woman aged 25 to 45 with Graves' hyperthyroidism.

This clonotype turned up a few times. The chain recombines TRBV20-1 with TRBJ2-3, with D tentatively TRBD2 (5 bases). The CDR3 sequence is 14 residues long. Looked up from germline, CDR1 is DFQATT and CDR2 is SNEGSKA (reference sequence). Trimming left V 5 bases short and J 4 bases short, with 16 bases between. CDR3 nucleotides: TGCAGTGCTGGCGGTGGGCGGGTGTCAGATACGCAGTATTTT. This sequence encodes CSAGGGRVSDTQYF.

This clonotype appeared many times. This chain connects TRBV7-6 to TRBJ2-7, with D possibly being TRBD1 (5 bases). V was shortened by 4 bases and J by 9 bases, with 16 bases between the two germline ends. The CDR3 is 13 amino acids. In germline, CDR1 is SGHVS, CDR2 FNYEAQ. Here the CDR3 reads CASSSGNLGRQYF. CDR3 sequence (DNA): TGTGCCAGCAGCTCAGGGAATTTAGGGCGGCAGTACTTC.

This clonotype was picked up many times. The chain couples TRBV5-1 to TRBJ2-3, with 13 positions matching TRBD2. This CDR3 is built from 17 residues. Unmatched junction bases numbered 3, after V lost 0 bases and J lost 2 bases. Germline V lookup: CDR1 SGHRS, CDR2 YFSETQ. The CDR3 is CASSLGGTSGNTDTQYF. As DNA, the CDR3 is TGCGCCAGCAGCTTGGGGGGGACTAGCGGGAACACAGATACGCAGTATTTT.

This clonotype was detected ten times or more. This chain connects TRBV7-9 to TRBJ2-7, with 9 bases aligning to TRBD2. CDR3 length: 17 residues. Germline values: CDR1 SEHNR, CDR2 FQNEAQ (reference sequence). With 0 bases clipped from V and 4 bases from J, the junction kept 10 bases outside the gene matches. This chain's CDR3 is CASSLAMVAGVGYEQYF. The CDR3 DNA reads TGTGCCAGCAGCTTAGCGATGGTAGCGGGAGTCGGGTACGAGCAGTACTTC.

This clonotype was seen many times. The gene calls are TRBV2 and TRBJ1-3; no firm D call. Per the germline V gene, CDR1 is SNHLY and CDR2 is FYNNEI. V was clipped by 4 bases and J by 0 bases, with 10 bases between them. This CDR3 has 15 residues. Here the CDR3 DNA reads TGTGCCAGCAGTGCACGAGGGCTCTCTGGAAACACCATATATTTT. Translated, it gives CASSARGLSGNTIYF.

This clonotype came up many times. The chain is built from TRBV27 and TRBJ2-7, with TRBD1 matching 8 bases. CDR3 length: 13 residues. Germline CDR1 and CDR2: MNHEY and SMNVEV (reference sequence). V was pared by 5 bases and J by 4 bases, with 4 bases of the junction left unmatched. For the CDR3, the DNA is TGTGCCAGCAGTAAACAGGGGGGATACGAGCAGTACTTC. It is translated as CASSKQGGYEQYF.

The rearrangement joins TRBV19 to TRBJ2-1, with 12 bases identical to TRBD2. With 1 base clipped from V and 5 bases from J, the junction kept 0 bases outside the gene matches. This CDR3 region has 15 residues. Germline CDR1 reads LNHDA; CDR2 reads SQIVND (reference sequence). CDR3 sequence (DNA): TGTGCCAGTAGTATAGGGACTAGCGGGAACAATGAGCAGTTCTTC. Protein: CASSIGTSGNNEQFF.

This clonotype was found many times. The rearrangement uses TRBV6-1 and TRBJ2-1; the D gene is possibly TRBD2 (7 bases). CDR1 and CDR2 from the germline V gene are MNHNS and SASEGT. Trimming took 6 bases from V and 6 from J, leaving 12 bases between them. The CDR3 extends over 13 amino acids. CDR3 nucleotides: TGTGCCAGCAGAACCCGGGGGGCCAATGAGCAGTTCTTC. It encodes CASRTRGANEQFF.

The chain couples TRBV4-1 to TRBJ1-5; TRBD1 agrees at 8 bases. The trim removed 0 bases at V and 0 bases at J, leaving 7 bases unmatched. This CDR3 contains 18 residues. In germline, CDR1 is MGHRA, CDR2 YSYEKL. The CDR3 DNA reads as TGCGCCAGCAGCCAAGACCAGGGACAGGTATATAGCAATCAGCCCCAGCATTTT. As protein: CASSQDQGQVYSNQPQHF.

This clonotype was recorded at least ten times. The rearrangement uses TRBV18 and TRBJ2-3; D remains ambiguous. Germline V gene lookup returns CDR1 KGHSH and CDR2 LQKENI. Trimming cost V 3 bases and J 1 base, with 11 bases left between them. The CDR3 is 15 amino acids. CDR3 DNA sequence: TGTGCCAGCTCACCCGAATATCTCCGCACAGATACGCAGTATTTT. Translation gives CASSPEYLRTDTQYF.